These 31 T cell receptor beta chains originate from one sample sequenced in a study of patients and donors after allogeneic stem cell transplantation (dated by TCRdb to between 2020 and 2021). Libraries came from RT-PCR. For sequencing, a NextSeq 550 was employed. The public reads were run again by TCRdb, first through fastp at Q25 and then through MiXCR, and only productive beta chains were kept. All rows with the same CDR3 protein become a single entry with the most common DNA and genes. The sample includes 150,000 to 250,000 distinct CDR3 sequences, with approximately 41% observed a single time. About 30% of the sample belongs to the ten largest clones. Sequencing used blood, either unsorted or a sorted T cell fraction (not recorded which). The receptors come from a human donor who was either an allogeneic HSCT recipient or a stem cell or donor lymphocyte infusion donor (not recorded which). It is not recorded whose cells these are; they may come from a transplant donor.

This chain connects TRBV5-1 to TRBJ1-1; the D gene is possibly TRBD1 (5 bases). The CDR3 totals 18 residues. V gave up 0 bases and J gave up 0 bases, with 18 bases separating them. CDR1 and CDR2 from the germline V gene are SGHRS and YFSETQ. The CDR3 coding sequence is TGCGCCAGCAGCTTGGAGGGGATTAGAGAGCTCGTGAACACTGAAGCTTTCTTT. Its translation is CASSLEGIRELVNTEAFF.

The V call is TRBV9, the J call TRBJ1-1; 8 nucleotides agree with TRBD1. V lost 3 bases to trimming and J lost 5 bases; unmatched junction nucleotides: 9. Germline CDR1 is SGDLS and CDR2 is YYNGEE. The CDR3 runs 15 residues. CDR3 coding DNA: TGTGCCAGCAGCGGGGAGGACAGGGATGTAACTGAAGCTTTCTTT. Translating gives CASSGEDRDVTEAFF.

This rearrangement joins TRBV24-1 to TRBJ1-2; D is perhaps TRBD1 (5 bases). Germline V lookup: CDR1 KGHDR, CDR2 SFDVKD. The CDR3 runs 14 residues. Trimming removed 4 bases from V and 2 bases from J, with 10 bases in between. This CDR3 is CATSDPTENYGYTF. CDR3 bases: TGTGCCACCAGTGACCCGACAGAGAACTATGGCTACACCTTC.

V is TRBV12-3 or TRBV12-4 and J is TRBJ2-6; D is tentatively TRBD1 or TRBD2 (5 bases each). The ends were cut back, 4 bases at V and 3 bases at J, with 13 bases in the middle. The CDR3 covers 16 residues. Here the CDR3 DNA reads TGTGCCAGCAGTTCCGGGGCGAGGGATGGGGCCAACGTCCTGACTTTC. It codes for CASSSGARDGANVLTF.

J is TRBJ1-5 and V is TRBV15; D is perhaps TRBD1 (5 bases). Trimming stripped 0 bases from V and 2 bases from J, with 17 bases between. In germline, CDR1 is LNHNV, CDR2 YYDKDF (reference sequence). The CDR3 length is 18 residues. CDR3 nucleotides: TGTGCCACCAGCAGAGAGTTGGGGGTGCGCGCGGGCAATCAGCCCCAGCATTTT. Translating gives CATSRELGVRAGNQPQHF.

This clonotype turned up a few times. V usage is TRBV7-2 and J usage is TRBJ1-1, with D unresolved. Trimming removed 5 bases from V and 5 bases from J, with 9 bases in between. The germline gives CDR1 SGHTA, CDR2 FQGNSA. The CDR3 sequence is 12 residues long. DNA for the CDR3: TGTGCCAGCAGCGGGAGGAGGACTGAAGCTTTCTTT. Protein: CASSGRRTEAFF.

The chain links TRBV28 to TRBJ1-2; 7 positions agree with TRBD1. The V and J ends lost 6 bases and 8 bases, in that order; junction bases with no gene match: 6. CDR1 is MDHEN, CDR2 SYDVKM, per germline. The CDR3 consists of 12 residues. The chain's CDR3 is CASRPTGEGYTF. The CDR3 region has the DNA TGTGCCAGCAGGCCAACAGGGGAGGGCTACACCTTC.

The V call is TRBV7-8, the J call TRBJ1-1, with 8 bases that match TRBD1. Losses at the gene ends were 3 bases for V and 5 bases for J; bases not matched to a gene: 8. Germline CDR1 is SGHVS and CDR2 is FQNEAQ. The CDR3 is 15 residues long. This CDR3 is CASSLALDRVTEAFF. CDR3 nucleotide sequence: TGTGCCAGCAGCTTGGCACTGGACAGGGTAACTGAAGCTTTCTTT.

This clonotype was detected only a few times. This sequence joins TRBV20-1 and TRBJ2-3; 11 nucleotides line up with TRBD1. Germline assignment: CDR1 DFQATT and CDR2 SNEGSKA (reference sequence). CDR3 size: 16 residues. V lost 4 bases and J lost 0; bases outside the gene matches: 6. CDR3 protein: CSATQGQGASTDTQYF. Written as DNA, the CDR3 is TGCAGTGCTACCCAAGGACAGGGGGCGAGCACAGATACGCAGTATTTT.

The chain is built from TRBV30 and TRBJ1-4; TRBD1 might be the D (5 bases). The CDR3 consists of 15 residues. With 0 bases removed from V and 9 bases from J, the gap between germline ends came to 17 bases. Germline CDR1 GTSNPN, CDR2 SVGIG (reference sequence). For the CDR3, the DNA is TGTGCCTGGAGTGTACCCCACCAACAGGCTAAAAAACTGTTTTTT. Translating it yields CAWSVPHQQAKKLFF.

In its sample, this clonotype was seen a few times. Its ends do not fully match the called genes, so a read error is possible. The chain couples TRBV7-7 to TRBJ1-6; no clear D gene. CDR1 and CDR2 from the germline V gene are SSHAT and FNYEAQ (reference sequence). This CDR3 is built from 13 residues. CDR3 sequence: CASSLYWNSPLHF. CDR3 nucleotide sequence: TGTGCTAGCAGCTTATATTGGAATTCACCCCTCCACTTT.

This sequence joins TRBV5-1 and TRBJ1-1; 7 nucleotides line up with TRBD1. Looked up from germline, CDR1 is SGHRS and CDR2 is YFSETQ. After removal of 4 bases from V and 7 bases from J, the junction contained 19 bases not matched to a gene. This CDR3 comprises 17 residues. The CDR3 sequence: CASSPTQRGLRGDEAFF. Written as DNA, the CDR3 is TGCGCCAGCAGCCCCACGCAGAGGGGGCTTCGCGGCGATGAAGCTTTCTTT.

This clonotype came up a few times. The chain links TRBV7-9 to TRBJ1-5, with D perhaps TRBD1 (6 bases). The CDR3 contains 14 residues. Germline V gene sequence: CDR1 SEHNR, CDR2 FQNEAQ (reference sequence). Trimming pared 4 bases from V and 5 bases from J, leaving 12 bases between. CDR3 DNA sequence: TGTGCCAGCAGCTCCACAGGGCCCTATCAGCCCCAGCATTTT. Protein sequence: CASSSTGPYQPQHF. Looking up the rest from reference TRBV7-9 and TRBJ1-5 gives the full variable domain: DTGVSQNPRHKITKRGQNVTFRCDPISEHNRLYWYRQTLGQGPEFLTYFQNEAQLEKSRLLSDRFSAERPKGSFSTLEIQRTEQGDSAMYLCASSSTGPYQPQHFGDGTRLSIL.

This clonotype has a single count. J is TRBJ2-1 and V is TRBV20-1, with D possibly matching TRBD1 (6 bases). The CDR3 contains 16 residues. Germline lookup yields CDR1 DFQATT and CDR2 SNEGSKA (reference sequence). V was pared by 0 bases and J by 2 bases, with 14 bases between. The CDR3 region has the DNA TGCAGTGCTAGAGACCCATCTAGGACAGCCTACAATGAGCAGTTCTTC. As protein: CSARDPSRTAYNEQFF.

The chain links TRBV7-9 to TRBJ1-2; D remains ambiguous. Trimming removed 8 bases from V and 2 bases from J, with 15 bases in between. The V gene's germline CDR1 is SEHNR and CDR2 FQNEAQ (reference sequence). The CDR3 contains 14 residues. CDR3 nucleotides: TGTGCCAGCCGCCCCGGCCCGGCAAACTATGGCTACACCTTC. Translated: CASRPGPANYGYTF. The full variable domain, rest sourced from reference TRBV7-9 and TRBJ1-2, is DTGVSQNPRHKITKRGQNVTFRCDPISEHNRLYWYRQTLGQGPEFLTYFQNEAQLEKSRLLSDRFSAERPKGSFSTLEIQRTEQGDSAMYLCASRPGPANYGYTFGSGTRLTVV.

This clonotype turned up a few times. The chain couples TRBV7-6 to TRBJ1-2, with D tentatively TRBD1 (6 bases). CDR3 length equals 15 residues. Germline V gene data show CDR1 as SGHVS and CDR2 as FNYEAQ. V was trimmed by 1 base and J by 2 bases, leaving 11 bases between them. This chain's CDR3 is CASSLGRGANYGYTF. The CDR3, as DNA: TGTGCCAGCAGCTTAGGCAGGGGAGCCAACTATGGCTACACCTTC.

This sequence joins TRBV12-3 or TRBV12-4 and TRBJ1-1; tentatively, D is TRBD1 (5 bases). V was clipped by 1 base and J by 1 base, with 16 bases between them. CDR3 length: 17 residues. The CDR3 nucleotides are TGTGCCAGCAGTTTAGGTCGACAGATATCGGGGAACACTGAAGCTTTCTTT. As protein: CASSLGRQISGNTEAFF.

This clonotype has just one count. The V gene is TRBV9, the J gene TRBJ2-1; 14 bases are shared with TRBD2. The CDR3 length is 17 residues. V shed 3 bases and J 2 bases; nucleotides not matched to a gene: 4. Germline lookup yields CDR1 SGDLS and CDR2 YYNGEE. This CDR3 reads CASSAGTSGSPYNEQFF. The DNA for the CDR3 is TGTGCCAGCAGCGCCGGGACTAGCGGGAGCCCCTACAATGAGCAGTTCTTC.

The rearrangement links TRBV14 to TRBJ2-1; D remains unclear. V dropped 8 bases and J dropped 6 bases, with 8 bases sitting between them. The CDR3 spans 11 residues. Germline V gene data show CDR1 as SGHDN and CDR2 as FVKESK. CDR3 sequence: CASGWGNEQFF. CDR3 bases: TGTGCCAGCGGATGGGGCAATGAGCAGTTCTTC.

The chain links TRBV5-1 to TRBJ2-7; 15 nucleotides line up with TRBD2. The germline CDR1 and CDR2 sequences are SGHRS and YFSETQ. V was clipped by 0 bases and J by 4 bases; unmatched bases: 5. The CDR3 totals 17 residues. Here the CDR3 DNA reads TGCGCCAGCAGCTTGGCGGGACTAGCGGGAGGAGGTTACGAGCAGTACTTC. Amino acid sequence: CASSLAGLAGGGYEQYF.

The CDR3 is CASSPTGLSYNEQFF. CDR3 nucleotide sequence: TGTGCCAGCAGTCCGACAGGCTTGTCCTACAATGAGCAGTTCTTC. The rearrangement joins TRBV27 to TRBJ2-1, with a weak D call TRBD1 (6 bases). The CDR3 spans 15 residues. CDR1 is MNHEY and CDR2 is SMNVEV in the germline V gene (reference sequence). The germline V and J ends were trimmed by 5 bases and 1 base, with 12 bases remaining between them.

The gene calls are TRBV4-3 and TRBJ2-7; TRBD2 matches at 14 bases. Germline V gives CDR1 LGHNA, CDR2 YSLEER. The CDR3 loop spans 16 amino acids. With V trimmed by 3 bases and J by 6 bases, 7 bases remained unmatched. DNA of the CDR3: TGCGCCAGCAGCCACTTGGGACTAGCGGGAGTTTCCGAGCAGTACTTC. Translating gives CASSHLGLAGVSEQYF.

The chain carries TRBV5-1 and TRBJ2-7; 11 nucleotides agree with TRBD2. J was trimmed by 1 base and V by 4 bases; bases with no gene match: 4. Germline CDR1 is SGHRS and CDR2 is YFSETQ. The CDR3 is 15 amino acids. The CDR3 DNA sequence: TGCGCCAGCAGCCAGGGACTAGCGGAATCCTACGAGCAGTACTTC. This gives the protein CASSQGLAESYEQYF.

This clonotype was seen a handful of times. CDR3 DNA sequence: TGTGCCAGCAGCCAAGGGGCCTTATCTGGAAACACCATATATTTT. It translates to CASSQGALSGNTIYF. V usage is TRBV4-2 and J usage is TRBJ1-3; no definite D call. Trimming shortened V by 1 base and J by 1 base, and 8 bases separated the two germline ends. The V gene's germline CDR1 is LGHNA and CDR2 YNFKEQ. The CDR3 contains 15 residues.

In its sample, this clonotype was seen a few times. V is TRBV7-8 and J is TRBJ2-2; 9 positions agree with TRBD1. Trimming cost V 4 bases and J 8 bases; bases outside gene matches: 11. The CDR3 contains 16 residues. Looked up from germline, CDR1 is SGHVS and CDR2 is FQNEAQ. The CDR3 DNA reads as TGTGCCAGCAGCTCGACAGCCTACAGGGGGCCTGGGGAGCTGTTTTTT. Protein: CASSSTAYRGPGELFF. The whole variable domain, remainder taken from reference TRBV7-8 and TRBJ2-2, is GAGVSQSPRYKVAKRGQDVALRCDPISGHVSLFWYQQALGQGPEFLTYFQNEAQLDKSGLPSDRFFAERPEGSVSTLKIQRTQQEDSAVYLCASSSTAYRGPGELFFGEGSRLTVL.

The CDR3 bases are TGCAGTGCACGACAGGGGGAGGAACTAGCGGGAGGAAAGCAGTACTTC. Protein sequence: CSARQGEELAGGKQYF. The J gene is TRBJ2-7, the V gene TRBV20-1, with 12 bases identical to TRBD2. Per germline, CDR1 DFQATT and CDR2 SNEGSKA (reference sequence). The CDR3 runs to 16 residues. V was pared by 6 bases and J by 8 bases, with 17 bases of the junction left unmatched.

In this sample, this clonotype turned up a few times. The V gene is TRBV29-1, the J gene TRBJ1-1; D is possibly TRBD1 (6 bases). Germline CDR1 and CDR2: SQVTM and ANQGSEA. CDR3 length: 16 amino acids. V was shortened by 6 bases and J by 3 bases, with 23 bases between the two germline ends. CDR3 in amino acids: CSVDGQRGTSHTEAFF. CDR3 bases: TGCAGCGTCGACGGACAGAGAGGGACGTCTCACACTGAAGCTTTCTTT.

This clonotype has more than one count but fewer than ten. The chain recombines TRBV5-6 with TRBJ1-2, with TRBD1 identical over 7 bases. From germline, CDR1 is SGHDT and CDR2 YYEEEE. This CDR3 contains 13 residues. Trimming cost V 2 bases and J 6 bases; bases outside gene matches: 4. Here the CDR3 DNA reads TGTGCCAGCAGCTTTACAGGGGAGGATGGCTACACCTTC. As protein: CASSFTGEDGYTF.

This sequence joins TRBV7-9 and TRBJ2-5; 10 nucleotides align to TRBD2. Germline-derived CDR1 and CDR2 are SEHNR and FQNEAQ (reference sequence). V was pared by 6 bases and J by 3 bases, with 7 bases of the junction left unmatched. The CDR3 spans 15 residues. CDR3 in amino acids: CASRTHSGRKETQYF. The CDR3 DNA sequence: TGTGCCAGCAGAACTCATAGCGGGAGGAAAGAGACCCAGTACTTC.

This chain connects TRBV5-6 to TRBJ2-1; 7 positions agree with TRBD2. This CDR3 is 16 amino acids long. Germline V gene lookup returns CDR1 SGHDT and CDR2 YYEEEE. Unmatched junction bases numbered 9, after V lost 4 bases and J lost 2 bases. The CDR3 DNA is TGTGCCAGCAGCCCGGCAGCGGGGACGACCTACAATGAGCAGTTCTTC. It codes for CASSPAAGTTYNEQFF. The variable domain in full, completed from reference TRBV5-6 and TRBJ2-1, reads DAGVTQSPTHLIKTRGQQVTLRCSPKSGHDTVSWYQQALGQGPQFIFQYYEEEERQRGNFPDRFSGHQFPNYSSELNVNALLLGDSALYLCASSPAAGTTYNEQFFGPGTRLTVL.

This clonotype was picked up a small number of times. This chain links TRBV15 with TRBJ1-1; D possibly corresponds to TRBD1 (5 bases). CDR1 and CDR2 (germline): LNHNV, YYDKDF (reference sequence). This CDR3 has 13 amino acids. V lost 5 bases and J lost 9, with 16 bases in between. This CDR3 is CATSRTRTGQAFF. The DNA for the CDR3 is TGTGCCACCAGCCGAACACGGACGGGGCAAGCTTTCTTT.